This T cell receptor (beta chain) was identified in a study of CD8+ T cells in alopecia areata (dated by TCRdb to 2017 to 2018). Background for the entire study: The treated patients took part in an open-label pilot trial in which moderate-to-severe alopecia areata was treated with oral tofacitinib at 5 to 10 mg twice daily. Patients received tofacitinib for 6 to 18 months and were then followed off drug for 6 months to check for delayed response and recurrence. The SALT score, which quantifies the percentage of affected scalp surface area, was used to measure disease severity in treated patients. To study T cell clonal expansion in alopecia areata, the researchers applied high-throughput TCRbeta sequencing to both the C3H/HeJ mouse model and human patients. Scalp tissue and sorted CD4+ and CD8+ peripheral blood T cells from patchy and totalis/universalis alopecia areata patients and from healthy controls were covered by human TCRbeta sequencing. Patients on tofacitinib were biopsied at baseline and after 4 and 24 weeks of treatment, and several of the patients also had a later scalp biopsy. Scalp clonality was compared across normal scalp (n=4), patchy alopecia areata scalp (n=8), and alopecia totalis/universalis scalp (n=8). RNA was extracted with the PAXgene miRNA kit for fixed scalp, the miRNeasy kit for PBMCs, and the RNeasy kit for mouse skin. TCRbeta CDR3 regions were amplified by immunoSEQ multiplex PCR with 35 Vbeta forward and 13 Jbeta reverse primers.

Of note for this clone: There is no known antigen for this receptor. Per-nucleotide qualities are absent, and no much larger clonotype sits a single base away.

The time point label here, explained by the study, means: 24 weeks on oral tofacitinib. According to the study, the label for this sample's treatment or condition signals: oral pan-JAK inhibitor, 5-10 mg twice daily. Peripheral blood and lesional scalp punch biopsies were obtained from patients with alopecia areata. PBMCs were isolated by density centrifugation and stained for CD3, CD4 and CD8, and CD4+ and CD8+ T cells were sorted on a FACSAria. V is reduced by 0 bases and J by 4 bases, leaving a spacing of 12 bases between them. Per the germline V gene, SGDLS is the CDR1 and YYNGEE is the CDR2. Including the terminal cysteine and phenylalanine, the CDR3 comprises 15 residues. Only CDR3 DNA remains: 45 bases, in frame from the first base. Library construction relied on the immunoSEQ multiplex PCR assay. RNA was extracted from all samples and reverse transcribed into cDNA, which served as template for TCR sequencing. SuperScript III was used for first-strand cDNA synthesis, primed with a 2:1 mix of oligo-dT and random hexamers. Amplification bias was assessed with a synthetic immune receptor repertoire, and residual bias was removed computationally. The published analysis was carried out like this. Raw reads were preprocessed to remove errors, and CDR3 was defined by IMGT conventions from the conserved cysteine to phenylalanine. To get clonality, Shannon entropy was normalized by log2 of the number of productive unique TCRs and the result was subtracted from 1. Scalp TCRbeta sequences were cross-referenced with sorted blood CD4 and CD8 repertoires so that the CD4 or CD8 identity of scalp clones could be inferred. TCRdb provides this immuneACCESS table in a form limited to in-frame rearrangements. Some clones are lacking; in checked studies, under half of them reflect an unresolved V gene, and why the rest are absent is not known. Clonal size and the V and J genes are those of that table, whereas D and trimming came from the DNA. The sample table shows 190,000 or so clones, and roughly 60% are seen once. The ten largest clones represent about 5% of the sample.

On the study overall, not on this receptor specifically: The treated cohort was small, with a single nonresponder, so links between baseline CD8+ expansion and response need larger studies. Many expanded lesional clones were found to persist in scalp and blood during tofacitinib treatment, and relapse after treatment cessation may be partly explained by this persistence. Tofacitinib significantly decreased scalp clonality and the number of expanded CD8+ clones among the top 100 scalp clones. Unlike mouse skin, which is dominated by gammadelta T cells, normal human skin has resident alphabeta T cells that are also sequenced, and this complicates analysis of the scalp TCR repertoire. Compared with mice, TCR sequences shared between patients were less clear, possibly partly because of HLA diversity across the patient population. Lesional scalp, especially in alopecia totalis/universalis, showed higher clonality and more expanded CD8+ clones than normal scalp, suggesting antigenic drive.

The specimen was CD4+ T cells sorted from blood, collected at week 24, from a patient treated with tofacitinib. The chain employs TRBV9 and TRBJ2-3; TRBD2 is a possible D gene, resting on 6 matching bases. The source of this sequence is a human donor with alopecia areata. Here the CDR3 is given as CASSVAGELADTQYF. The DNA sequence follows: TGTGCCAGCAGCGTAGCGGGAGAATTAGCAGATACGCAGTATTTT.